The entry below describes one TCR beta chain. Antigen specificity is unknown. The germline gene is not matched at one end of the junction; a read error may be the cause. The CDR3 extends over 11 amino acids. The germline V gene encodes CDR1 MNHEY and CDR2 SMNVEV (reference sequence). The sample is drawn from a study of post-analysis software for immune sequencing data. Study observations and caveats: Several TRBV segments (TRBV5-6, TRBV5-1 and TRBV20-1 among them) occurred more frequently in patients than in controls. Significantly decreased normalized Chao1 diversity was recorded for multiple sclerosis patients relative to controls.

TCR beta libraries were prepared from cDNA with unique molecular identifiers. Input populations of 1 to 10 million T cells gave rise to around 480,000 cDNA molecules. Via MiXCR, TCRdb re-called the PCR reads, giving one row per CDR3 protein. Of roughly 400,000 distinct CDR3 sequences in the sample, 30% to 40% were seen once. The origin of this receptor is a girl aged 2 to 10 with multiple sclerosis. The gene calls are TRBV27 and TRBJ2-5, with D possibly being TRBD1 or TRBD2 (5 bases each). Sequenced material: blood. CDR3 amino acids: CACSFLGEQYF. DNA for the CDR3: TGTGCCTGCAGTTTCCTGGGGGAGCAGTACTTC.